Following are 16 T cell receptor beta chains from one sample sequenced in a study of blood T cell repertoires in COVID-19. Profiling relied on immunoSEQ multiplex PCR, and the TCRdb table lists in-frame clones only, not all of them. The sample includes some 110,000 clones, 86% of them seen just once. Sequenced material: peripheral blood. The receptors were sampled from a human donor in a cohort sampled during active COVID-19.

The V call is TRBV28, the J call TRBJ1-5, with no clear D. V was trimmed by 3 bases and J by 0 bases, leaving 9 bases between them. Per the germline V gene, CDR1 is MDHEN and CDR2 is SYDVKM. This CDR3 is built from 15 residues. CDR3 DNA sequence: TGTGCCAGCAGTTTTTTATCAGATAGCAATCAGCCCCAGCATTTT. This translates into CASSFLSDSNQPQHF.

This clone was seen a handful of times. The chain recombines TRBV6-6 with TRBJ1-5; 8 nucleotides align to TRBD1. Losses at the gene ends were 4 bases for V and 1 base for J; bases not matched to a gene: 0. The CDR3 sequence is 14 residues long. Germline V CDR1 and CDR2: MNHNY, SVGAGI (reference sequence). The CDR3 bases are TGTGCCAGCAGTTGGACAGGGAGCAATCAGCCCCAGCATTTT. Its translation is CASSWTGSNQPQHF.

V gene TRBV5-1 combines with J gene TRBJ1-1; no definite D call. CDR1 and CDR2 from the germline V gene are SGHRS and YFSETQ. V was shortened by 4 bases and J by 3 bases, with 16 bases between the two germline ends. The CDR3 runs 15 residues. CDR3 DNA: TGCGCCAGCAGCCTGGGTAGGTTGAGGGACACTGAAGCTTTCTTT. It encodes CASSLGRLRDTEAFF. Drawing the rest from reference TRBV5-1 and TRBJ1-1, the complete variable domain is KAGVTQTPRYLIKTRGQQVTLSCSPISGHRSVSWYQQTPGQGLQFLFEYFSETQRNKGNFPGRFSGRQFSNSRSEMNVSTLELGDSALYLCASSLGRLRDTEAFFGQGTRLTVV.

The gene calls are TRBV3-1 (or the pseudogene TRBV3-2) and TRBJ1-1, with 9 bases that match TRBD1. V lost 4 bases and J lost 10; bases outside the gene matches: 4. In germline, CDR1 is LGHDT, CDR2 YNNKEL (reference sequence). The CDR3 is made up of 12 amino acids. The CDR3 sequence is CASSRTGEGAFF. The CDR3 DNA is TGTGCCAGCAGCCGGACAGGGGAGGGAGCTTTCTTT.

The J gene is TRBJ2-2, the V gene TRBV28; D might be TRBD2 (5 bases). The CDR3 has 14 amino acids. Trimming took off 10 bases at V and 1 base at J, with 13 bases between the two ends. Germline-derived CDR1 and CDR2 are MDHEN and SYDVKM. DNA for the CDR3: TGTGCCACCCGGCGGGTGGGGAACACCGGGGAGCTGTTTTTT. This gives the protein CATRRVGNTGELFF.

The CDR3 DNA follows: TGCGCCAGCAGCCAGGGGGAACCCACAGATACGCAGTATTTT. It encodes CASSQGEPTDTQYF. The V call is TRBV5-1, the J call TRBJ2-3; TRBD1 matches 7 bases. There are 14 residues in the CDR3. Germline V gene lookup returns CDR1 SGHRS and CDR2 YFSETQ. V shed 4 bases, J shed 2 bases, and the junction held 4 bases outside the gene matches. The full variable domain, with the rest looked up from reference TRBV5-1 and TRBJ2-3, is KAGVTQTPRYLIKTRGQQVTLSCSPISGHRSVSWYQQTPGQGLQFLFEYFSETQRNKGNFPGRFSGRQFSNSRSEMNVSTLELGDSALYLCASSQGEPTDTQYFGPGTRLTVL.

This clone was picked up one time. The chain uses TRBV5-5 and TRBJ1-2; 7 bases are shared with TRBD1. Trimming took 1 base from V and 3 from J; bases not matched to a gene: 3. CDR3 size: 14 residues. Germline CDR1 reads SGHKS; CDR2 reads YYEKEE (reference sequence). The CDR3 reads CASSLRTGYYGYTF. The CDR3 nucleotides read TGTGCCAGCAGCTTGCGGACAGGATACTATGGCTACACCTTC.

The chain employs TRBV7-2 and TRBJ2-3; D is perhaps TRBD2 (5 bases). There are 14 residues in the CDR3. The germline gives CDR1 SGHTA, CDR2 FQGNSA. V gave up 5 bases and J gave up 2 bases, with 11 bases separating them. CDR3 sequence: CASSLGLITDTQYF. The CDR3 DNA sequence: TGTGCCAGCAGCCTAGGACTGATCACAGATACGCAGTATTTT.

The V and J genes are TRBV9 and TRBJ1-5; 7 bases map to TRBD1. V shed 0 bases and J 1 base; nucleotides not matched to a gene: 1. CDR1 is SGDLS and CDR2 is YYNGEE in the germline V gene. CDR3 length: 15 amino acids. The DNA for the CDR3 is TGTGCCAGCAGCGTAGGGGACAGAAGCAATCAGCCCCAGCATTTT. This sequence encodes CASSVGDRSNQPQHF.

This clone was seen once. The rearrangement joins TRBV11-2 to TRBJ2-1, with TRBD2 identical over 16 bases. The CDR3 consists of 20 residues. V shed 0 bases and J 9 bases; nucleotides not matched to a gene: 14. Looked up from germline, CDR1 is SGHAT and CDR2 is FQNNGV. The CDR3 nucleotides read TGTGCCAGCAGCTTAGAGGGACTAGCGGGAGGGAGAGGTCGGCCCTTTGAGCAGTTCTTC. This gives the protein CASSLEGLAGGRGRPFEQFF.

The rearrangement links TRBV5-6 to TRBJ1-1; tentatively, D is TRBD1 (6 bases). This CDR3 is 15 amino acids long. V lost 1 base, J lost 4 bases, and 14 bases lay in between. Germline V gene lookup returns CDR1 SGHDT and CDR2 YYEEEE. CDR3 sequence (DNA): TGTGCCAGCAGCTTGCGGGGGGGCTGGATCACTGAAGCTTTCTTT. This sequence encodes CASSLRGGWITEAFF.

The J gene is TRBJ2-2, the V gene TRBV30, with a possible D match to TRBD2 (5 bases). This CDR3 has 15 residues. Per germline, CDR1 GTSNPN and CDR2 SVGIG (reference sequence). V lost 4 bases, J lost 5 bases, and 17 bases lay in between. CDR3 region: CAWKGESVGTGELFF. The CDR3 DNA follows: TGTGCCTGGAAGGGAGAGTCAGTGGGGACCGGGGAGCTGTTTTTT.

The chain employs TRBV11-2 and TRBJ2-3, with D perhaps matching TRBD2 (6 bases). CDR1 SGHAT and CDR2 FQNNGV come from the germline V gene. CDR3 length: 14 residues. With 3 bases removed from V and 8 bases from J, the gap between germline ends came to 15 bases. In nucleotides, the CDR3 is TGTGCCAGCAGCTTTACTAGCAGCCAGGGTACGCAGTATTTT. As protein: CASSFTSSQGTQYF.

The chain recombines TRBV6-2 or TRBV6-3 with TRBJ2-7; TRBD2 might be the D (5 bases). This CDR3 has 16 residues. Trimming cost V 6 bases and J 0 bases, with 18 bases left between them. Germline V gene data show CDR1 as MNHEY and CDR2 as SVGEGT. Here the CDR3 DNA reads TGTGCCAGCAGCCCTATGGGAACTAGTTACTCCTACGAGCAGTACTTC. This codes for CASSPMGTSYSYEQYF.

The genes are TRBV18 and TRBJ2-7, with 9 bases that match TRBD1. J gave up 1 base and V 4 bases, and 23 bases lay outside the gene matches. The CDR3 contains 21 residues. Germline V gene data show CDR1 as KGHSH and CDR2 as LQKENI. The CDR3 here is CASSRAQGQGILRAVSYEQYF. In DNA form, the CDR3 reads TGTGCCAGCTCACGAGCCCAGGGACAGGGAATCCTACGAGCAGTATCCTACGAGCAGTACTTC.

The gene calls are TRBV4-1 and TRBJ1-6, with 7 nucleotides matching TRBD1. The CDR3 covers 17 residues. From germline, CDR1 is MGHRA and CDR2 YSYEKL. V gave up 0 bases and J gave up 5 bases; unmatched junction bases: 7. The CDR3 DNA sequence: TGCGCCAGCAGCCAAGAAGGGGTAGGGGGCAATAATTCACCCCTCCACTTT. Translated, it gives CASSQEGVGGNNSPLHF.